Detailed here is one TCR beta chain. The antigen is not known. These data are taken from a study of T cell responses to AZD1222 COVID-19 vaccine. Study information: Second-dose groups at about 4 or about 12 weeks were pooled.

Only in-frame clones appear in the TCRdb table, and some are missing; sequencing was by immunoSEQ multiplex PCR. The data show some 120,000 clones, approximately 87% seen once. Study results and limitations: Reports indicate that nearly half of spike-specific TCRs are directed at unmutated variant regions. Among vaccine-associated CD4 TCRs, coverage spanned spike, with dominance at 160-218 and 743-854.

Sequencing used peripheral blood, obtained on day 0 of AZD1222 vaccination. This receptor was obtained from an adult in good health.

The CDR3 nucleotides are TGTGCCACCAGTGACCCCCGACAGGGCCGGGAAGCTTTCTTT. Protein sequence: CATSDPRQGREAFF. V usage is TRBV24-1 and J usage is TRBJ1-1, with 7 positions matching TRBD1. Trimming at V came to 4 bases and at J to 8 bases, leaving 9 bases not matched to a gene. Germline CDR1 is KGHDR and CDR2 is SFDVKD. CDR3 length: 14 residues.